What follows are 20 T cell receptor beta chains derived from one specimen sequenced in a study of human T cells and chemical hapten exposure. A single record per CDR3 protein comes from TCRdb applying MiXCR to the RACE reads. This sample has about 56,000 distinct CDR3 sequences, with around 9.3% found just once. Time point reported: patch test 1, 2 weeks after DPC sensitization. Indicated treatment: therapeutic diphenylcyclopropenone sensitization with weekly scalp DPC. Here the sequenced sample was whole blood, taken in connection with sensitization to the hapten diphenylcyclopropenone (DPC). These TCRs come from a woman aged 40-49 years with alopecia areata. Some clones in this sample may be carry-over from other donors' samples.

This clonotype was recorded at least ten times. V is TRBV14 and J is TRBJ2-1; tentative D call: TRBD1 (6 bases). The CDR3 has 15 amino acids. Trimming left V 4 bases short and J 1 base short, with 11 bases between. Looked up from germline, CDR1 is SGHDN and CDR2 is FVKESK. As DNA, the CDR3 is TGTGCCAGCAGCCCACGTACAGGGTCCTACAATGAGCAGTTCTTC. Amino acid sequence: CASSPRTGSYNEQFF.

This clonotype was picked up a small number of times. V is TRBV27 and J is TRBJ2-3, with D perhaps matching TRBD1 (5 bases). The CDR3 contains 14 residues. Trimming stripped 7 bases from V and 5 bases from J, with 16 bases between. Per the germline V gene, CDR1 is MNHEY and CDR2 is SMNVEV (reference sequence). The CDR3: CASTALGAVDTQYF. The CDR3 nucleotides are TGTGCCAGCACTGCCCTTGGGGCCGTAGATACGCAGTATTTT.

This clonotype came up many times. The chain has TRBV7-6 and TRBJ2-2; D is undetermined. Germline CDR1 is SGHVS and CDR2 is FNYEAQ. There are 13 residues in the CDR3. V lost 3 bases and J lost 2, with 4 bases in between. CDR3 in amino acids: CASSLGNTGELFF. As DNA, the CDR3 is TGTGCCAGCAGCTTGGGTAACACCGGGGAGCTGTTTTTT.

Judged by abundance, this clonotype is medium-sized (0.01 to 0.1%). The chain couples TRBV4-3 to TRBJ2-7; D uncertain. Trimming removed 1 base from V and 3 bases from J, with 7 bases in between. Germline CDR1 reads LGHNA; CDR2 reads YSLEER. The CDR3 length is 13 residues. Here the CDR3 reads CASSQGVNYEQYF. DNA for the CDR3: TGCGCCAGCAGCCAAGGGGTCAACTACGAGCAGTACTTC.

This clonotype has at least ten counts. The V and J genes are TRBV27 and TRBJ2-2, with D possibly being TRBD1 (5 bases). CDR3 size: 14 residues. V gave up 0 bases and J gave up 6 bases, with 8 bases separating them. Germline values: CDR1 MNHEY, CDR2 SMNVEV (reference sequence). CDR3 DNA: TGTGCCAGCAGTTTATCCAGGGTAGCCGGGGAGCTGTTTTTT. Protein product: CASSLSRVAGELFF.

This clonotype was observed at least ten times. The CDR3 here is CSVPSGTSVSEQYF. The CDR3 bases are TGCAGTGTACCCTCCGGGACTAGCGTAAGCGAGCAGTACTTC. This chain connects TRBV20-1 to TRBJ2-7; TRBD2 matches at 10 bases. The CDR3 spans 14 residues. The V gene end was trimmed by 7 bases and the J gene end by 6 bases; junction bases not matched to a gene: 12. Germline values: CDR1 DFQATT, CDR2 SNEGSKA (reference sequence).

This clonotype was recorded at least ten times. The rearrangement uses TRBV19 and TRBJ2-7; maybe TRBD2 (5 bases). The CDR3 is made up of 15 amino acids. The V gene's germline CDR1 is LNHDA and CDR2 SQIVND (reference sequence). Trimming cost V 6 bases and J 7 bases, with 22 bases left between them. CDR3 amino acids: CASSRGLSQTGEQYF. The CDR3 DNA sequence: TGTGCCAGTAGCCGTGGACTGTCCCAAACGGGGGAGCAGTACTTC.

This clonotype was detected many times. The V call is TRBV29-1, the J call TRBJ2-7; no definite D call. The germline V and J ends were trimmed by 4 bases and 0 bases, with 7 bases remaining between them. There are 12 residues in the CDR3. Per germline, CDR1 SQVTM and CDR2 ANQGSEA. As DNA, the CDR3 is TGCAGCGTTGGTGCAGGCTCCTACGAGCAGTACTTC. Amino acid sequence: CSVGAGSYEQYF.

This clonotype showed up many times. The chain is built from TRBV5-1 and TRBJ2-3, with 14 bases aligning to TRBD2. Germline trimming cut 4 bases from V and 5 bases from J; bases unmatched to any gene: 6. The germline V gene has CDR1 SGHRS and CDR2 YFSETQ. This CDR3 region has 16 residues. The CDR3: CASSGGLAGGRDTQYF. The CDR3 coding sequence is TGCGCCAGCAGCGGTGGACTAGCGGGGGGCAGAGATACGCAGTATTTT.

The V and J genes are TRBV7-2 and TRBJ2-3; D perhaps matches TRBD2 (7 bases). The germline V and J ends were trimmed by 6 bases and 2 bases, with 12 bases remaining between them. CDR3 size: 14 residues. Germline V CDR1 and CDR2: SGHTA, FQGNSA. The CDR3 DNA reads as TGTGCCAGCAGTTTCGGGGGGCACACAGATACGCAGTATTTT. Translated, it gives CASSFGGHTDTQYF. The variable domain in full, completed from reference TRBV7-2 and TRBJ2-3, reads GAGVSQSPSNKVTEKGKDVELRCDPISGHTALYWYRQSLGQGLEFLIYFQGNSAPDKSGLPSDRFSAERTGGSVSTLTIQRTQQEDSAVYLCASSFGGHTDTQYFGPGTRLTVL.

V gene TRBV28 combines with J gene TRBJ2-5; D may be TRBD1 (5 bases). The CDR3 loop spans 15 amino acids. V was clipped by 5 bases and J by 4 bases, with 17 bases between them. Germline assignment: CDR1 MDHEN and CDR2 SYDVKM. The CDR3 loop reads CASSPLPGRAETQYF. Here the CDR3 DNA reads TGTGCCAGCAGTCCTTTACCAGGCAGGGCAGAGACCCAGTACTTC.

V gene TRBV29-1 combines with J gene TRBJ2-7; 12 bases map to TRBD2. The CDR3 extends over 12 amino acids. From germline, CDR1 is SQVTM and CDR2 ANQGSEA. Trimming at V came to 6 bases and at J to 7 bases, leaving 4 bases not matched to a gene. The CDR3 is CSVTSGGQEQYF. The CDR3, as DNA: TGCAGCGTGACTAGCGGGGGACAAGAGCAGTACTTC.

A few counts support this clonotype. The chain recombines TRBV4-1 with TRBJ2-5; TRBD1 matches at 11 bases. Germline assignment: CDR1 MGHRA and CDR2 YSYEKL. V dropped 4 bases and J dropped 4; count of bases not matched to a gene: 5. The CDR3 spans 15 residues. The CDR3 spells CASSPPGTGGETQYF. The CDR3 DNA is TGCGCCAGCAGCCCCCCCGGGACAGGGGGAGAGACCCAGTACTTC.

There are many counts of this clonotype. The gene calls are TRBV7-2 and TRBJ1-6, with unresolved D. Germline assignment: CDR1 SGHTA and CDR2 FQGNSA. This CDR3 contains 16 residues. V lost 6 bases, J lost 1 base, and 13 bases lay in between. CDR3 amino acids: CASRWSGGSYNSPLHF. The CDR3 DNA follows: TGTGCCAGCAGGTGGTCCGGAGGTTCCTATAATTCACCCCTCCACTTT.

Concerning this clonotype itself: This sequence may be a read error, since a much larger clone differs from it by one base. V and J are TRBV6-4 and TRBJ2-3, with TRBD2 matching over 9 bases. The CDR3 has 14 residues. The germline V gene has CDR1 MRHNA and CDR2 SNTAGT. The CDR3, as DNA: TGTGTCAGCAGCCCTAGCGGGGGCACAGATACGCAGTATTTT. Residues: CVSSPSGGTDTQYF.

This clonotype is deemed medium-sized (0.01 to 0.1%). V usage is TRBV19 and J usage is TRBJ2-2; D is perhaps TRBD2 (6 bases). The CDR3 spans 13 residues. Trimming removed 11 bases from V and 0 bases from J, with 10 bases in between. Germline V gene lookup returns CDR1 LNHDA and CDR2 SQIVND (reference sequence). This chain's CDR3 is CAAGTANTGELFF. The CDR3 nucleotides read TGTGCCGCGGGGACGGCGAACACCGGGGAGCTGTTTTTT.

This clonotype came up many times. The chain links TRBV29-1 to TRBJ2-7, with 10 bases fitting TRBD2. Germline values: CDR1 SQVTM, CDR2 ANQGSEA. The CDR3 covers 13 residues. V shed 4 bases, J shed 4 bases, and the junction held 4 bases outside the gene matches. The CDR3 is CSVGLAGEYEQYF. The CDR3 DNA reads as TGCAGCGTTGGGCTAGCGGGGGAATACGAGCAGTACTTC.

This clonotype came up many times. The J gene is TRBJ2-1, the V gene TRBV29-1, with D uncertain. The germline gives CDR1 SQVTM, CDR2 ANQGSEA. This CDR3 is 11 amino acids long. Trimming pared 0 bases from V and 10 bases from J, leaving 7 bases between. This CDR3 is CSVEETREQFF. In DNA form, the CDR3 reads TGCAGCGTTGAAGAGACAAGGGAGCAGTTCTTC.

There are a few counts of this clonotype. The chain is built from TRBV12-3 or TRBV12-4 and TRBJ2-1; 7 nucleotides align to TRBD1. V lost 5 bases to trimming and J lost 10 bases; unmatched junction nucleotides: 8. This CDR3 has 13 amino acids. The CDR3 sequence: CASSEGAFGEQFF. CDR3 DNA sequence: TGTGCCAGCAGTGAGGGGGCATTCGGGGAGCAGTTCTTC.

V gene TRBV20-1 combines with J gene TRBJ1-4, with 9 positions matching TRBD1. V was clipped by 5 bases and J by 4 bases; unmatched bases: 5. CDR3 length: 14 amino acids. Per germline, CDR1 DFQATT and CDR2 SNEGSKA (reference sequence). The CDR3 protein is CSAGRTGVNEKLFF. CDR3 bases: TGCAGTGCTGGGAGGACAGGGGTTAATGAAAAACTGTTTTTT.